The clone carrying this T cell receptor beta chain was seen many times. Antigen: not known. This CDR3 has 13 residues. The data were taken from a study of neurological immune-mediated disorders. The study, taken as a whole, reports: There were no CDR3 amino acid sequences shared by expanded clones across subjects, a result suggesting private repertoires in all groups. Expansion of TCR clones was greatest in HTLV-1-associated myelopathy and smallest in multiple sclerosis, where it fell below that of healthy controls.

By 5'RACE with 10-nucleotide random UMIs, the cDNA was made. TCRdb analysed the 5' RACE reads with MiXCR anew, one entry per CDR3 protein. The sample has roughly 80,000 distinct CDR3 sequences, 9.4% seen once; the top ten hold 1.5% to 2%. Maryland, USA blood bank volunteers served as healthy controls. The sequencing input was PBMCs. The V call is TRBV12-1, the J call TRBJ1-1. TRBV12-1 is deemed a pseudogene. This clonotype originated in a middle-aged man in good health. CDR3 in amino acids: CASSPDQNTEAFF. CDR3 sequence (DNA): TGTGCCAGCAGCCCCGATCAGAACACTGAAGCTTTCTTT.